This passage covers 2 T cell receptor beta chains from one sample sequenced in a study of immune heterogeneity within non-small cell lung tumors. Multiplex PCR employing 32 V and 13 J primers generated amplicons of the TCR beta CDR3. TCRdb re-called the multiplex PCR reads through MiXCR, storing one row per CDR3 protein. The sample has about 11,000 distinct CDR3 sequences; 25% to 30% are singletons. Samples each supplied about 610 ng of bulk tumor genomic DNA as template. Each primary tumor yielded several biopsies, collected far apart from one another at surgery. Patients had untreated, newly diagnosed non-small cell lung cancer and underwent curative surgery. Material for sequencing was lung tumor tissue. These receptor sequences come from a man in his fifties with non-small cell lung cancer.

This clonotype came up a few times. J is TRBJ2-5 and V is TRBV6-1; 11 positions agree with TRBD2. This CDR3 is built from 16 residues. Germline loops: CDR1 MNHNS, CDR2 SASEGT. V trimming: 6 bases; J trimming: 3 bases; junction bases outside the gene matches: 9. The CDR3 sequence: CASRIAGTSGKETQYF. CDR3 coding DNA: TGTGCCAGCAGGATAGCCGGGACTAGCGGAAAAGAGACCCAGTACTTC.

By proportion, this clonotype is medium-sized. The V gene is TRBV12-3 or TRBV12-4, the J gene TRBJ2-1; possible D gene TRBD1, 7 bases. Trimming left V 8 bases short and J 6 bases short, with 17 bases between. CDR3 size: 14 residues. Here the CDR3 reads CASRWTGGSNEQFF. In DNA, the CDR3 is TGTGCCAGCCGCTGGACAGGAGGGAGCAATGAGCAGTTCTTC.